This TCR beta chain was recovered during a study of blood T cell repertoires in COVID-19. Study in general: The study drew acute and convalescent COVID-19 samples from the United States, Italy and Spain. PBMCs, B-cell-depleted T cells, or T cells provided the cDNA or gDNA that made up the material.

The CDR3 covers 14 residues. The V and J ends lost 5 bases and 5 bases, in that order; junction bases with no gene match: 7. CDR1 is MNHNY and CDR2 is SVGAGI in the germline V gene (reference sequence). Repertoires were generated with immunoSEQ multiplex PCR, while TCRdb's copy carries only in-frame clones and drops some. Among approximately 97,000 clones listed, about nine tenths were seen once. Sample: peripheral blood. This TCR derives from a man between 60 and 75 years old with acute or convalescent COVID-19. The chain uses TRBV6-6 and TRBJ2-7; 9 bases line up with TRBD1. The CDR3 nucleotides read TGTGCCAGCAGTGATACAGGGGGCCGCAACGAGCAGTACTTC. Protein sequence: CASSDTGGRNEQYF.